What follows is one T cell receptor beta chain and its context. Here immunoSEQ multiplex PCR was the method, and the copy in TCRdb shows in-frame clones only, minus some. The sample holds about 130,000 clones; roughly 85% are singletons and the top ten take roughly 20%. The V gene end was trimmed by 5 bases and the J gene end by 7 bases; junction bases not matched to a gene: 6. The CDR3 covers 13 residues. In germline, CDR1 is SGHRS, CDR2 YFSETQ. The data originate from a study of T cell responses to AZD1222 COVID-19 vaccine. The clonotype was recovered from an adult in good health. The sample in question was peripheral blood, obtained on day 0 of MenACWY control vaccination. The V and J genes are TRBV5-1 and TRBJ2-7; 10 bases match TRBD2. The DNA of the CDR3 is TGCGCCAGCAGGCAAGGACTAGCGGTAGAGCAGTACTTC. It yields the protein CASRQGLAVEQYF. The full variable domain, with the rest looked up from reference TRBV5-1 and TRBJ2-7, is KAGVTQTPRYLIKTRGQQVTLSCSPISGHRSVSWYQQTPGQGLQFLFEYFSETQRNKGNFPGRFSGRQFSNSRSEMNVSTLELGDSALYLCASRQGLAVEQYFGPGTRLTVT.